The 15 T cell receptor beta chains given below trace back to one sample, sequenced in a study of blood T cell repertoires in COVID-19. Method: immunoSEQ multiplex PCR; TCRdb's copy keeps in-frame clones and lacks some. The profile shows more than 200,000 clones, roughly 86% of them singletons. Input material: PBMCs or T cells enriched from blood (not recorded which). The source is a young woman with acute COVID-19.

The rearrangement joins TRBV2 to TRBJ1-2; TRBD1 agrees at 7 bases. The CDR3 runs to 13 residues. J was trimmed by 4 bases and V by 6 bases; bases with no gene match: 5. Germline CDR1 SNHLY, CDR2 FYNNEI. CDR3 DNA sequence: TGTGCCAGCAGGGTTCAGGGGGTCTATGGCTACACCTTC. Protein product: CASRVQGVYGYTF.

The chain uses TRBV18 and TRBJ1-4, with TRBD1 matching over 12 bases. This CDR3 region has 17 residues. V shed 1 base, J shed 8 bases, and the junction held 8 bases outside the gene matches. Germline V gene sequence: CDR1 KGHSH, CDR2 LQKENI. The CDR3 is CASSPREGTGGLEKLFF. The CDR3 region has the DNA TGTGCCAGCTCACCACGAGAGGGGACAGGGGGCCTAGAAAAACTGTTTTTT.

The chain recombines TRBV10-1 with TRBJ2-7; possible D gene TRBD2, 5 bases. Germline V CDR1 and CDR2: WNHNN, SYGVQD (reference sequence). The CDR3 contains 12 residues. Trimming removed 6 bases from V and 6 bases from J, with 12 bases in between. The CDR3 DNA reads as TGCGCCAGCAGGGAGAGAGGGTTCGAGCAGTACTTC. Amino acids: CASRERGFEQYF.

V usage is TRBV24-1 and J usage is TRBJ2-5, with 7 nucleotides matching TRBD1. The CDR3 consists of 14 residues. J was trimmed by 4 bases and V by 2 bases; bases with no gene match: 3. Germline V gives CDR1 KGHDR, CDR2 SFDVKD. Here the CDR3 DNA reads TGTGCCACCAGTGATTCGGCAGGGGGAGAGACCCAGTACTTC. Translated: CATSDSAGGETQYF.

The V gene is TRBV27, the J gene TRBJ2-3, with D unclear. Germline-derived CDR1 and CDR2 are MNHEY and SMNVEV (reference sequence). Deletions cut 7 bases from V and 5 bases from J, with 13 bases between. The CDR3 is made up of 13 amino acids. CDR3 region: CASTLFRGDTQYF. CDR3 nucleotide sequence: TGTGCCAGCACCCTGTTCCGAGGAGATACGCAGTATTTT.

This clone was seen at least ten times. The J gene is TRBJ2-7, the V gene TRBV6-5; TRBD1 matches at 9 bases. J lost 5 bases, V lost 0 bases, and 8 bases had no gene match. CDR3 length: 16 residues. Germline CDR1 is MNHEY and CDR2 is SVGAGI. The CDR3 protein is CASSYSRYRGQDEQYF. DNA for the CDR3: TGTGCCAGCAGTTACTCCCGTTACAGGGGGCAGGACGAGCAGTACTTC.

The rearrangement links TRBV27 to TRBJ1-6; D is undetermined. The V end lost 5 bases, the J end lost 4 bases, and 6 bases lay between the germline ends. The CDR3 spans 13 residues. Germline CDR1 and CDR2: MNHEY and SMNVEV (reference sequence). The CDR3 coding sequence is TGTGCCAGCAGTCCCGGGTATAATTCACCCCTCCACTTT. This encodes CASSPGYNSPLHF.

This sequence joins TRBV6-1 and TRBJ1-1; D ambiguous. Looked up from germline, CDR1 is MNHNS and CDR2 is SASEGT. Deletions cut 3 bases from V and 1 base from J, with 12 bases between. The CDR3 is made up of 15 amino acids. Here the CDR3 reads CASSDNWAGNTEAFF. The CDR3 region has the DNA TGTGCCAGCAGTGATAATTGGGCAGGGAACACTGAAGCTTTCTTT.

This clone occurred once. V usage is TRBV2 and J usage is TRBJ2-3; D might be TRBD1 (5 bases). V was clipped by 10 bases and J by 4 bases, with 15 bases between them. The CDR3 contains 13 residues. Per germline, CDR1 SNHLY and CDR2 FYNNEI. The CDR3 spells CANIRPGPDTQYF. Written as DNA, the CDR3 is TGTGCCAACATCCGGCCAGGGCCAGATACGCAGTATTTT.

This clone was seen a few times. V and J are TRBV11-2 and TRBJ1-1; no clear D gene. Trimming removed 1 base at V and 6 bases at J, with 3 bases between. The CDR3 sequence is 11 residues long. Germline lookup yields CDR1 SGHAT and CDR2 FQNNGV. The CDR3 sequence is CASSLVAEAFF. The CDR3 nucleotides read TGTGCCAGCAGCTTAGTAGCTGAAGCTTTCTTT.

Only one count was recorded for this clone. DNA of the CDR3: TGTGCCTGGCGGGACAGGGCGGTCTCCTACGAGCAGTACTTC. Encoded protein: CAWRDRAVSYEQYF. This chain connects TRBV30 to TRBJ2-7; 9 nucleotides agree with TRBD1. Unmatched junction bases numbered 5, after V lost 5 bases and J lost 0 bases. The CDR3 runs 14 residues. CDR1 and CDR2 from the germline V gene are GTSNPN and SVGIG (reference sequence).

This clone occurred a few times. The chain uses TRBV7-9 and TRBJ1-4; D remains ambiguous. Trimming shortened V by 1 base and J by 9 bases, and 18 bases separated the two germline ends. There are 16 residues in the CDR3. Germline V lookup: CDR1 SEHNR, CDR2 FQNEAQ (reference sequence). CDR3: CASSLGGLTFLQKLFF. The CDR3 region has the DNA TGTGCCAGCAGCTTAGGAGGGCTGACATTCCTCCAAAAACTGTTTTTT.

This clone showed up just a few times. The CDR3: CASRGQGSGYTF. For the CDR3, the DNA is TGTGCCAGCAGGGGACAGGGTAGTGGCTACACCTTC. The chain joins TRBV12-3 or TRBV12-4 to TRBJ1-2, with 9 bases fitting TRBD1. V lost 6 bases to trimming and J lost 7 bases; unmatched junction nucleotides: 3. This CDR3 comprises 12 residues.

This clone was detected only once. V and J are TRBV10-1 and TRBJ1-5; no reliable D call. Trimming shortened V by 6 bases and J by 16 bases, and 10 bases separated the two germline ends. The V gene's germline CDR1 is WNHNN and CDR2 SYGVQD (reference sequence). This CDR3 comprises 9 residues. The CDR3 loop reads CASSLMKHF. In DNA form, the CDR3 reads TGCGCCAGCAGCCTAATGAAACATTTT.

In DNA form, the CDR3 reads TGTGCCAGCAGCTATACCCTACAGGGTAGAAGCTACACCTTC. It is translated as CASSYTLQGRSYTF. The J gene is TRBJ1-2, the V gene TRBV6-2 or TRBV6-3; D is perhaps TRBD1 (6 bases). CDR3 length equals 14 residues. The ends were cut back, 6 bases at V and 9 bases at J, with 20 bases in the middle. The germline V gene has CDR1 MNHEY and CDR2 SVGEGT.